Following are 23 T cell receptor beta chains from one sample sequenced in a study of blood T cell repertoires in COVID-19. Repertoires were generated with immunoSEQ multiplex PCR, while TCRdb's copy carries only in-frame clones and drops some. This sample has roughly 170,000 clones, with approximately 82% found just once. Input material: PBMCs or T cells enriched from blood (not recorded which). The receptors here all came from a woman aged 45-65 years who had recovered from COVID-19.

The rearrangement uses TRBV7-2 and TRBJ1-4, with 10 bases that match TRBD1. V was clipped by 4 bases and J by 5 bases; unmatched bases: 4. The germline V gene has CDR1 SGHTA and CDR2 FQGNSA. This CDR3 has 15 amino acids. This CDR3 is CASSWRGQGNEKLFF. DNA for the CDR3: TGTGCCAGCAGCTGGCGGGGACAGGGGAATGAAAAACTGTTTTTT.

The V call is TRBV27, the J call TRBJ2-3; TRBD1 might be the D (7 bases). V gave up 0 bases and J gave up 4 bases, with 38 bases separating them. In germline, CDR1 is MNHEY, CDR2 SMNVEV (reference sequence). The CDR3 is made up of 24 amino acids. The CDR3 spells CASSLSTSMQGGRGNTGVPDTQYF. CDR3 in DNA: TGTGCCAGCAGTTTATCAACGTCTATGCAGGGGGGTCGAGGAAACACAGGAGTACCAGATACGCAGTATTTT.

This chain uses TRBV12-5 with TRBJ1-1; D is undetermined. The CDR3 is 16 residues long. Germline V gives CDR1 LGHNT, CDR2 FRNRAP. Trimming cost V 6 bases and J 3 bases, with 20 bases left between them. In DNA, the CDR3 is TGTGCTAGTGGCCCACCTAGCGGGCAGGTGGACACTGAAGCTTTCTTT. Its translation is CASGPPSGQVDTEAFF.

Note on this clone: Without the conserved terminal phenylalanine or tryptophan, this CDR3 likely stems from a read error. Because the CDR3's place on the DNA is in doubt, the DNA is left out and the CDR3 is given as listed by TCRdb. This chain uses TRBV4-3 with TRBJ1-4. Germline V lookup: CDR1 LGHNA, CDR2 YSLEER. The CDR3 adds up to 8 amino acids, both ends counted. The CDR3 reads CASSQGPV.

This clone was seen once. The genes are TRBV7-3 and TRBJ1-2, with 9 bases that match TRBD1. The CDR3 runs to 16 residues. Looked up from germline, CDR1 is SGHTA and CDR2 is FQGTGA. V shed 2 bases, J shed 7 bases, and the junction held 11 bases outside the gene matches. The DNA for the CDR3 is TGTGCCAGCAGCTTATGGCCGGGACAGGGCGTTGGTGGCTACACCTTC. Translation gives CASSLWPGQGVGGYTF.

The chain uses TRBV2 and TRBJ1-5; tentatively, D is TRBD1 (6 bases). Germline V gives CDR1 SNHLY, CDR2 FYNNEI. V lost 6 bases and J lost 0, with 15 bases in between. This CDR3 comprises 16 residues. The CDR3 here is CASRDRTSYSNQPQHF. The DNA of the CDR3 is TGTGCCAGCAGGGACAGAACTTCGTATAGCAATCAGCCCCAGCATTTT.

The chain carries TRBV6-5 and TRBJ1-2; 9 bases fit TRBD1. CDR3 length equals 15 residues. V dropped 0 bases and J dropped 4; count of bases not matched to a gene: 3. The germline gives CDR1 MNHEY, CDR2 SVGAGI. CDR3 residues: CASSYSTGGGYGYTF. CDR3 DNA: TGTGCCAGCAGTTACTCGACAGGGGGAGGCTATGGCTACACCTTC.

This clone was found once. The genes are TRBV24-1 and TRBJ2-1, with D maybe TRBD2 (7 bases). The CDR3 consists of 13 residues. V shed 4 bases and J shed 10 bases, with 13 bases lying between them. The germline V gene encodes CDR1 KGHDR and CDR2 SFDVKD. CDR3 nucleotides: TGTGCCACCAGTGAGGGGGGGCGACGGGAGCAGTTCTTC. Residues: CATSEGGRREQFF.

The J gene is TRBJ2-7, the V gene TRBV30, with 7 bases fitting TRBD2. The CDR3 spans 14 residues. J lost 0 bases, V lost 4 bases, and 6 bases had no gene match. The germline CDR1 and CDR2 sequences are GTSNPN and SVGIG (reference sequence). In DNA form, the CDR3 reads TGTGCCTGGACCTGGGGGGGGAGCTCCTACGAGCAGTACTTC. Encoded protein: CAWTWGGSSYEQYF.

The chain uses TRBV2 and TRBJ2-5, with D possibly TRBD2 on 5 matching bases. The CDR3 runs to 14 residues. Trimming cost V 1 base and J 9 bases, with 15 bases left between them. Germline V lookup: CDR1 SNHLY, CDR2 FYNNEI. The CDR3 DNA follows: TGTGCCAGCAGTGAAGATCTAGCCACCAGGTCCCAGTACTTC. Translated, it gives CASSEDLATRSQYF.

In its sample, this clone was seen a few times. V usage is TRBV19 and J usage is TRBJ2-1; D remains ambiguous. Looked up from germline, CDR1 is LNHDA and CDR2 is SQIVND (reference sequence). V shed 5 bases and J shed 4 bases, with 9 bases lying between them. The CDR3 runs to 13 residues. As DNA, the CDR3 is TGTGCCAGTAGTCCCAGGTTTTACAATGAGCAGTTCTTC. Amino acid sequence: CASSPRFYNEQFF.

Remarks on this clone: Other DNA sequences in the same sample also yield this CDR3. This sequence joins TRBV29-1 and TRBJ1-1, with 7 positions matching TRBD1. J gave up 0 bases and V 7 bases, and 5 bases lay outside the gene matches. This CDR3 has 13 residues. Looked up from germline, CDR1 is SQVTM and CDR2 is ANQGSEA. The CDR3 region has the DNA TGCAGCGCTTGGGACAGATTGAACACTGAAGCTTTCTTT. This encodes CSAWDRLNTEAFF.

The chain links TRBV5-4 to TRBJ1-1; 10 nucleotides agree with TRBD1. V lost 4 bases to trimming and J lost 2 bases; unmatched junction nucleotides: 5. The CDR3 runs 15 residues. From germline, CDR1 is SGHNT and CDR2 YYREEE (reference sequence). The CDR3 region has the DNA TGTGCCAGCAGCGTTGGACAGGGGGATAACACTGAAGCTTTCTTT. It specifies CASSVGQGDNTEAFF.

This clone was counted between two and nine times. The chain combines TRBV7-2 with TRBJ2-5, with TRBD1 identical over 7 bases. CDR1 and CDR2 from the germline V gene are SGHTA and FQGNSA. The ends lost 3 bases at V and 2 bases at J; junction bases unmatched: 3. This CDR3 is 14 amino acids long. CDR3 protein: CASSFQQGQETQYF. The CDR3 DNA is TGTGCCAGCAGCTTTCAACAGGGGCAAGAGACCCAGTACTTC.

The chain joins TRBV5-4 to TRBJ1-2; D is unclear. The CDR3 contains 12 residues. Germline V gene lookup returns CDR1 SGHNT and CDR2 YYREEE (reference sequence). Between the trimmed V and J ends, which lost 7 bases and 3 bases, there was a span of 10 bases. In nucleotides, the CDR3 is TGTGCCAGCGTCAGTGGAGACTATGGCTACACCTTC. It translates to CASVSGDYGYTF.

The CDR3 bases are TGTGCCTGGAGTGTACCAGGGGCCGTCTATGGCTACACCTTC. Translated: CAWSVPGAVYGYTF. This chain joins TRBV30 and TRBJ1-2, with D possibly TRBD1 on 6 matching bases. The CDR3 loop spans 14 amino acids. The germline V gene encodes CDR1 GTSNPN and CDR2 SVGIG (reference sequence). The V end was cut by 0 bases, the J end by 4 bases, with 12 bases between.

This clone was counted between two and nine times. This sequence joins TRBV29-1 and TRBJ2-2, with D possibly being TRBD1 (6 bases). The CDR3 is made up of 14 amino acids. Germline CDR1 reads SQVTM; CDR2 reads ANQGSEA. Trimming removed 7 bases at V and 4 bases at J, with 16 bases between. Written as DNA, the CDR3 is TGCAGCGCCAGGGGCCGTTTGGGCACCGGGGAGCTGTTTTTT. Its protein product is CSARGRLGTGELFF.

The rearrangement joins TRBV9 to TRBJ2-3; D ambiguous. The CDR3 totals 14 residues. Germline CDR1 and CDR2: SGDLS and YYNGEE. Trimming removed 6 bases from V and 2 bases from J, with 13 bases in between. This chain's CDR3 is CASTPVPNTDTQYF. The CDR3 region has the DNA TGTGCCAGCACACCCGTCCCTAACACAGATACGCAGTATTTT.

V and J are TRBV2 and TRBJ2-3, with D possibly matching TRBD1 (6 bases). Trimming removed 6 bases at V and 0 bases at J, with 10 bases between. Germline V gene lookup returns CDR1 SNHLY and CDR2 FYNNEI. The CDR3 is 14 amino acids. The CDR3 spells CASRLTGSTDTQYF. CDR3 bases: TGTGCCAGCAGGTTAACAGGGAGCACAGATACGCAGTATTTT. Full variable domain (remainder filled in from reference TRBV2 and TRBJ2-3): EPEVTQTPSHQVTQMGQEVILRCVPISNHLYFYWYRQILGQKVEFLVSFYNNEISEKSEIFDDQFSVERPDGSNFTLKIRSTKLEDSAMYFCASRLTGSTDTQYFGPGTRLTVL.

The chain uses TRBV10-3 and TRBJ2-5; tentative D call: TRBD1 (5 bases). CDR1 and CDR2 (germline): ENHRY, SYGVKD. CDR3 length: 14 amino acids. The V gene lost 5 bases and the J gene lost 9 bases, with 19 bases spanning the gap. The CDR3 bases are TGTGCCATCAGTAATGGGAACAGGTTCGGTCCCCAGTACTTC. Protein sequence: CAISNGNRFGPQYF.

The J gene is TRBJ2-5, the V gene TRBV27, with D perhaps TRBD1 (5 bases). In germline, CDR1 is MNHEY, CDR2 SMNVEV (reference sequence). CDR3 length: 14 amino acids. V dropped 1 base and J dropped 2 bases, with 8 bases sitting between them. The CDR3: CASSLFGAQETQYF. The CDR3 DNA reads TGTGCCAGCAGTTTATTTGGGGCACAAGAGACCCAGTACTTC.

The chain is built from TRBV2 and TRBJ2-5; D uncertain. Trimming removed 4 bases from V and 3 bases from J, with 9 bases in between. CDR3 size: 13 residues. CDR1 and CDR2 from the germline V gene are SNHLY and FYNNEI. CDR3 nucleotide sequence: TGTGCCAGCAGTGGGGTCAGGAAAGAGACCCAGTACTTC. Its protein is CASSGVRKETQYF.

The chain links TRBV7-2 to TRBJ2-5; 7 positions match TRBD2. The CDR3 is 15 residues long. CDR1 is SGHTA, CDR2 FQGNSA, per germline. V dropped 3 bases and J dropped 2; count of bases not matched to a gene: 6. The DNA for the CDR3 is TGTGCCAGCAGCTTCCTAGCGGCACCGCAAGAGACCCAGTACTTC. It encodes CASSFLAAPQETQYF. The full variable domain, rest sourced from reference TRBV7-2 and TRBJ2-5, is GAGVSQSPSNKVTEKGKDVELRCDPISGHTALYWYRQSLGQGLEFLIYFQGNSAPDKSGLPSDRFSAERTGGSVSTLTIQRTQQEDSAVYLCASSFLAAPQETQYFGPGTRLLVL.